This passage covers 25 T cell receptor beta chains from one sample sequenced in a study of T cell repertoires in aging, cancer and after chemotherapy. Rearranged V-D-J TRB sequences were amplified with a mixed TRB-A/B primer pool. TCRdb called the multiplex PCR reads again in MiXCR, with one record for every CDR3 protein. Counted here are approximately 2,500 distinct CDR3 sequences, more than 50% occurring once; the ten biggest clones make up roughly 4.3%. Amplification of TCR beta used genomic DNA extracted from peripheral blood. The sequencing sample was made of blood. The origin of the receptors is a human donor with a solid tumor.

This clonotype was detected a few times. This chain joins TRBV6-5 and TRBJ2-3; weak D call: TRBD1 (6 bases). Trimming removed 0 bases at V and 6 bases at J, with 13 bases between. The CDR3 runs to 15 residues. Germline V gene lookup returns CDR1 MNHEY and CDR2 SVGAGI. The DNA for the CDR3 is TGTGCCAGCAGTTACTCTTCAGGGGTATACGATACGCAGTATTTT. Translated: CASSYSSGVYDTQYF.

This clonotype occurred a few times. The chain is built from TRBV7-6 and TRBJ2-1, with D perhaps given as TRBD1 or TRBD2 (5 bases each). Germline CDR1 is SGHVS and CDR2 is FNYEAQ. V lost 1 base to trimming and J lost 5 bases, with 12 bases between them. The CDR3 runs 15 residues. CDR3 coding DNA: TGTGCCAGCAGCTTAGGGCTGGGGGTCGACAATGAGCAGTTCTTC. Translation gives CASSLGLGVDNEQFF.

This clonotype has a handful of counts. J is TRBJ2-7 and V is TRBV6-6; D gene ambiguous. Trimming stripped 2 bases from V and 3 bases from J, with 11 bases between. The length of the CDR3 is 14 residues. The germline CDR1 and CDR2 sequences are MNHNY and SVGAGI (reference sequence). CDR3 coding DNA: TGTGCCAGCAGTTACGTGGTGACCAGCTACGAGCAGTACTTC. Its translation: CASSYVVTSYEQYF.

V gene TRBV19 combines with J gene TRBJ1-5, with D unresolved. Germline V lookup: CDR1 LNHDA, CDR2 SQIVND (reference sequence). Trimming shortened V by 1 base and J by 0 bases, and 4 bases separated the two germline ends. The CDR3 extends over 14 amino acids. This CDR3 reads CASSIVGSNQPQHF. CDR3 DNA: TGTGCCAGTAGTATAGTAGGTAGCAATCAGCCCCAGCATTTT. The variable domain in full, with the rest retrieved from reference TRBV19 and TRBJ1-5, is DGGITQSPKYLFRKEGQNVTLSCEQNLNHDAMYWYRQDPGQGLRLIYYSQIVNDFQKGDIAEGYSVSREKKESFPLTVTSAQKNPTAFYLCASSIVGSNQPQHFGDGTRLSIL.

The chain carries TRBV12-3 or TRBV12-4 and TRBJ2-7; possibly TRBD2 for D (6 bases). The CDR3 loop spans 13 amino acids. V lost 5 bases and J 3 bases, leaving 11 bases between the germline ends. CDR3 sequence (DNA): TGTGCCAGCAGTGGGGGGACCCGCTACGAGCAGTACTTC. The encoded protein is CASSGGTRYEQYF.

This chain joins TRBV7-9 and TRBJ1-2; D not resolved. Germline CDR1 reads SEHNR; CDR2 reads FQNEAQ (reference sequence). V lost 5 bases, J lost 8 bases, and 24 bases lay in between. This CDR3 has 16 residues. Written as DNA, the CDR3 is TGTGCCAGCAGCCCTAAATTGGCCCTCCTGCTGGAGGGCTACACCTTC. It codes for CASSPKLALLLEGYTF.

The gene calls are TRBV12-3 or TRBV12-4 and TRBJ2-7; D remains ambiguous. The CDR3 is 11 amino acids. V lost 1 base and J lost 7, with 5 bases in between. The CDR3 region has the DNA TGTGCCAGCAGTTTAGGTGGTGAGCAGTACTTC. Translating gives CASSLGGEQYF.

V gene TRBV20-1 combines with J gene TRBJ1-2; no reliable D call. CDR3 size: 13 residues. CDR1 and CDR2 (germline): DFQATT, SNEGSKA (reference sequence). V gave up 2 bases and J gave up 6 bases, with 13 bases separating them. Here the CDR3 DNA reads TGCAGTGCTAGAAATCAGGAGACGGATGGCTACACCTTC. It is translated as CSARNQETDGYTF.

The chain joins TRBV30 to TRBJ2-2; 7 nucleotides match TRBD1. V shed 7 bases, J shed 7 bases, and the junction held 12 bases outside the gene matches. This CDR3 has 14 amino acids. Germline V CDR1 and CDR2: GTSNPN, SVGIG (reference sequence). The CDR3 is CASPTGNSFGELFF. CDR3 bases: TGTGCCTCCCCGACAGGGAATAGCTTCGGGGAGCTGTTTTTT.

The chain employs TRBV19 and TRBJ2-7; maybe TRBD1 (5 bases). Germline assignment: CDR1 LNHDA and CDR2 SQIVND (reference sequence). V lost 9 bases and J 0 bases, leaving 9 bases between the germline ends. The CDR3 totals 12 residues. Here the CDR3 reads CASQGSSYEQYF. CDR3 in DNA: TGTGCCAGCCAGGGCAGCTCCTACGAGCAGTACTTC. The full variable domain, in which reference TRBV19 and TRBJ2-7 provide the parts outside the CDR3, is DGGITQSPKYLFRKEGQNVTLSCEQNLNHDAMYWYRQDPGQGLRLIYYSQIVNDFQKGDIAEGYSVSREKKESFPLTVTSAQKNPTAFYLCASQGSSYEQYFGPGTRLTVT.

The V gene is TRBV6-5, the J gene TRBJ1-1, with no clear D. In germline, CDR1 is MNHEY, CDR2 SVGAGI. The CDR3 covers 13 residues. Trimming removed 6 bases at V and 1 base at J, with 9 bases between. The CDR3 loop reads CASRFGENTEAFF. CDR3 DNA: TGTGCCAGCAGATTTGGGGAGAACACTGAAGCTTTCTTT.

The CDR3 DNA reads as TGTGCCAGCGCCCTTGGTGGGAGTCAGCCCCAGCATTTT. It encodes CASALGGSQPQHF. The J gene is TRBJ1-5, the V gene TRBV12-3 or TRBV12-4; no clear D. Trimming pared 8 bases from V and 6 bases from J, leaving 14 bases between. This CDR3 has 13 amino acids.

This rearrangement joins TRBV6-1 to TRBJ2-5; 7 nucleotides line up with TRBD2. This CDR3 spans 15 amino acids. The germline gives CDR1 MNHNS, CDR2 SASEGT. V was clipped by 6 bases and J by 3 bases; unmatched bases: 10. The CDR3 loop is CASSTPVGREETQYF. CDR3 nucleotides: TGTGCCAGCAGCACCCCCGTGGGGAGGGAAGAGACCCAGTACTTC.

This sequence joins TRBV5-6 and TRBJ1-4; 8 positions agree with TRBD1. The CDR3 length is 15 residues. After removal of 0 bases from V and 7 bases from J, the junction contained 5 bases not matched to a gene. Germline CDR1 SGHDT, CDR2 YYEEEE. The CDR3 loop reads CASSLGGRGPEKLFF. CDR3 nucleotides: TGTGCCAGCAGCTTGGGGGGCAGGGGGCCTGAAAAACTGTTTTTT.

The chain uses TRBV30 and TRBJ1-3, with D maybe TRBD1 (6 bases). With 0 bases removed from V and 0 bases from J, the gap between germline ends came to 9 bases. The germline V gene has CDR1 GTSNPN and CDR2 SVGIG (reference sequence). This CDR3 is 15 amino acids long. CDR3 sequence reads: CAWSVDSNSGNTIYF. The CDR3 DNA sequence: TGTGCCTGGAGTGTGGACAGCAACTCTGGAAACACCATATATTTT. Using reference TRBV30 and TRBJ1-3 for the parts outside the CDR3, the full variable domain is SQTIHQWPATLVQPVGSPLSLECTVEGTSNPNLYWYRQAAGRGLQLLFYSVGIGQISSEVPQNLSASRPQDRQFILSSKKLLLSDSGFYLCAWSVDSNSGNTIYFGEGSWLTVV.

The chain has TRBV6-5 and TRBJ1-1; possible D gene TRBD1, 6 bases. V lost 2 bases and J lost 1, with 8 bases in between. The germline V gene has CDR1 MNHEY and CDR2 SVGAGI. The CDR3 is 14 amino acids. As DNA, the CDR3 is TGTGCCAGCAGTTACACAGGGCCGAACACTGAAGCTTTCTTT. It encodes CASSYTGPNTEAFF.

This rearrangement joins TRBV6-1 to TRBJ1-6; no definite D call. The V and J ends lost 5 bases and 7 bases respectively, with 12 bases between them. The V gene's germline CDR1 is MNHNS and CDR2 SASEGT. The CDR3 has 14 residues. The CDR3 here is CASSLVLRNSPLHF. The CDR3 nucleotides read TGTGCCAGCAGTCTCGTCCTGAGGAATTCACCCCTCCACTTT.

The chain couples TRBV5-1 to TRBJ1-2; D is uncertain. The CDR3 has 14 amino acids. The germline V and J ends were trimmed by 1 base and 8 bases, with 15 bases remaining between them. Germline-derived CDR1 and CDR2 are SGHRS and YFSETQ. CDR3 bases: TGCGCCAGCAGCTTGACTTTGGGTTCGAGGGGCTACACCTTC. As protein: CASSLTLGSRGYTF.

As concerns this clonotype: Because it lacks the conserved phenylalanine or tryptophan at the end, this CDR3 is likely a read error. The genes are TRBV28 and TRBJ2-7; unclear D gene. Trimming removed 4 bases at V and 2 bases at J, with 3 bases between. The CDR3 length is 11 residues. The germline gives CDR1 MDHEN, CDR2 SYDVKM. This CDR3 reads CASSSPYEQYL. DNA for the CDR3: TGTGCCAGCAGTTCCCCCTACGAGCAGTACTTA.

The rearrangement uses TRBV6-5 and TRBJ1-3; a possible D gene is TRBD1 (5 bases). V lost 2 bases and J 4 bases, leaving 12 bases between the germline ends. Germline assignment: CDR1 MNHEY and CDR2 SVGAGI. CDR3 size: 15 residues. The chain's CDR3 is CASSYRLGRGNTIYF. The CDR3 DNA reads TGTGCCAGCAGTTACCGCTTGGGGCGCGGAAACACCATATATTTT.

The chain is built from TRBV5-1 and TRBJ2-6; no reliable D call. The CDR3 contains 13 residues. The germline V gene has CDR1 SGHRS and CDR2 YFSETQ. V dropped 0 bases and J dropped 10 bases, with 8 bases sitting between them. The DNA for the CDR3 is TGCGCCAGCAGCTTGGATCCAGGAAACGTCCTGACTTTC. The encoded protein is CASSLDPGNVLTF.

This clonotype was detected only a few times. The genes are TRBV6-1 and TRBJ1-2; possibly TRBD1 for D (5 bases). CDR1 and CDR2 from the germline V gene are MNHNS and SASEGT. The CDR3 length is 17 residues. V gave up 0 bases and J gave up 4 bases, with 18 bases separating them. CDR3 in amino acids: CASSEAPPVSGAYGYTF. The DNA of the CDR3 is TGTGCCAGCAGTGAAGCCCCACCGGTATCCGGGGCCTATGGCTACACCTTC.

This rearrangement joins TRBV6-1 to TRBJ2-7, with TRBD1 matching over 10 bases. This CDR3 has 18 amino acids. V trimming: 6 bases; J trimming: 2 bases; junction bases outside the gene matches: 16. Per germline, CDR1 MNHNS and CDR2 SASEGT. CDR3 sequence reads: CASRLRDRGGVDPYEQYF. Here the CDR3 DNA reads TGTGCCAGCAGACTCCGGGACAGGGGCGGGGTAGACCCCTACGAGCAGTACTTC.

The J gene is TRBJ1-5, the V gene TRBV7-9, with 7 bases matching TRBD1. V was pared by 1 base and J by 3 bases, with 6 bases of the junction left unmatched. Germline V gene sequence: CDR1 SEHNR, CDR2 FQNEAQ (reference sequence). The CDR3 length is 16 residues. The CDR3 sequence is CASSLGGTDLNQPQHF. In nucleotides, the CDR3 is TGTGCCAGCAGCTTAGGCGGGACAGATCTCAATCAGCCCCAGCATTTT.

The J gene is TRBJ2-1, the V gene TRBV5-6, with 7 nucleotides matching TRBD1. In germline, CDR1 is SGHDT, CDR2 YYEEEE. This CDR3 comprises 12 residues. The trim removed 0 bases at V and 15 bases at J, leaving 6 bases unmatched. CDR3 protein: CASSLADRVRFF. CDR3 sequence (DNA): TGTGCCAGCAGCTTGGCTGACAGGGTTCGGTTCTTC.